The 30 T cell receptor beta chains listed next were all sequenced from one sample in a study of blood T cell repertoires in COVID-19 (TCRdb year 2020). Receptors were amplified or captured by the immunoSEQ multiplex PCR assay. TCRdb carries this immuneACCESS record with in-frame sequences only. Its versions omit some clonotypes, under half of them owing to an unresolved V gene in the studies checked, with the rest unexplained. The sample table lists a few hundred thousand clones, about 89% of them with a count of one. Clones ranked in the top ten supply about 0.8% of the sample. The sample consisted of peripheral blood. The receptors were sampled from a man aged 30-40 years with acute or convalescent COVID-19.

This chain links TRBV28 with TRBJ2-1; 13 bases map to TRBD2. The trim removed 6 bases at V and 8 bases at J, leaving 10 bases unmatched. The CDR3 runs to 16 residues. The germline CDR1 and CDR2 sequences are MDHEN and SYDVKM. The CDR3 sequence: CASRARLAGGGDEQFF. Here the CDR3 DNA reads TGTGCCAGCAGAGCCCGACTAGCGGGAGGTGGGGATGAGCAGTTCTTC.

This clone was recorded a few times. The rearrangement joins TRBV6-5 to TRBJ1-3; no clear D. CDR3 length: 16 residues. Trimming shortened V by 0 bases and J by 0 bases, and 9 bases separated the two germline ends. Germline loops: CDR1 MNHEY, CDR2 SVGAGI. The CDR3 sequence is CASSYSREASGNTIYF. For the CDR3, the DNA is TGTGCCAGCAGTTACTCTCGGGAGGCCTCTGGAAACACCATATATTTT.

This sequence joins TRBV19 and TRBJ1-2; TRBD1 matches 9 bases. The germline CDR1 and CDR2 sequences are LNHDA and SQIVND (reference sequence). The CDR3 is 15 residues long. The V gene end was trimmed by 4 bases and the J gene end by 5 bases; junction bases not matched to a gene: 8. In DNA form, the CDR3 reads TGTGCCAGTAGTACCCACAGGGGGCGAGGGTATGGCTACACCTTC. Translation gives CASSTHRGRGYGYTF.

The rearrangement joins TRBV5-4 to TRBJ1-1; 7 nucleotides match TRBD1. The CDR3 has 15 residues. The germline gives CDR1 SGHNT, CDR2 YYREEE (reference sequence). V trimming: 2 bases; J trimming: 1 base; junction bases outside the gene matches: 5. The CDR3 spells CASSLIGTANTEAFF. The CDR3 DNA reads TGTGCCAGCAGCTTAATAGGGACAGCGAACACTGAAGCTTTCTTT.

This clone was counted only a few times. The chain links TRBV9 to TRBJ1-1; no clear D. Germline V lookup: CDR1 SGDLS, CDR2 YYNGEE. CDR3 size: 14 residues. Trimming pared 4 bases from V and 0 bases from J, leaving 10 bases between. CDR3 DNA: TGTGCCAGCAGCACCAGGCCCATGAACACTGAAGCTTTCTTT. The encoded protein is CASSTRPMNTEAFF.

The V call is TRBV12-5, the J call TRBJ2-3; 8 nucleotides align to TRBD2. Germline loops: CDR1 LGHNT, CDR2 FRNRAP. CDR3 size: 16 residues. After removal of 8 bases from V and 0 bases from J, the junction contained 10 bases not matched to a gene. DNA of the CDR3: TGTGCTAGTTGCGCGTGGACTAGCCCTAGCACAGATACGCAGTATTTT. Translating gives CASCAWTSPSTDTQYF.

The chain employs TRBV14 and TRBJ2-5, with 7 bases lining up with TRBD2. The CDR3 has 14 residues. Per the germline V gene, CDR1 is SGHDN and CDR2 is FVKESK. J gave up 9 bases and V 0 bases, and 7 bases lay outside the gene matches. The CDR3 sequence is CASSQDRLAGAQYF. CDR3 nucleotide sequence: TGTGCCAGCAGCCAAGATAGGTTGGCGGGGGCCCAGTACTTC.

The DNA of the CDR3 is TGTGCCAGCAGTTTACCCGGGAGACCCACTGGAAACACCATATATTTT. Residues: CASSLPGRPTGNTIYF. This chain links TRBV28 with TRBJ1-3; D ambiguous. V gave up 2 bases and J gave up 2 bases, with 13 bases separating them. This CDR3 has 16 amino acids. Germline CDR1 and CDR2: MDHEN and SYDVKM.

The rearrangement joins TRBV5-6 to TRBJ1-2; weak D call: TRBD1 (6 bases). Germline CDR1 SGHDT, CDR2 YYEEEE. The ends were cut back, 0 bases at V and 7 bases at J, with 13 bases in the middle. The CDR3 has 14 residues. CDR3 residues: CASSLADSSSGYTF. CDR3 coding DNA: TGTGCCAGCAGCTTGGCGGACAGCTCCTCTGGCTACACCTTC.

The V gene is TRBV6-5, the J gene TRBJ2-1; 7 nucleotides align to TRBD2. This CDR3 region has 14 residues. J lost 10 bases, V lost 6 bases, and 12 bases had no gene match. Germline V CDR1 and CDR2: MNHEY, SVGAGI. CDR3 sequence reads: CASRISMTSPEQFF. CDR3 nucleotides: TGTGCCAGCAGAATCTCTATGACTAGCCCAGAGCAGTTCTTC.

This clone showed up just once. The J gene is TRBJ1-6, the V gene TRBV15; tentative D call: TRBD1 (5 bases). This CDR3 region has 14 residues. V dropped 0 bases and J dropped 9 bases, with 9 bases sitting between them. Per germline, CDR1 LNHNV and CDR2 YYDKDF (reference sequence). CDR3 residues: CATSRDRASSPLHF. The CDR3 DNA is TGTGCCACCAGCAGAGACAGGGCCAGTTCACCCCTCCACTTT.

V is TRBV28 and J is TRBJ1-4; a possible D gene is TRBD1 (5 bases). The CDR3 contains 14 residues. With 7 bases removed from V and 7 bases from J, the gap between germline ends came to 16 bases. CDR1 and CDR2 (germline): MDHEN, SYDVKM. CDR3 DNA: TGTGCCAGCACTACTACAGGACTAGCTGAAAAACTGTTTTTT. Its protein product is CASTTTGLAEKLFF. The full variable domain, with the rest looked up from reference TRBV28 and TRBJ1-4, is DVKVTQSSRYLVKRTGEKVFLECVQDMDHENMFWYRQDPGLGLRLIYFSYDVKMKEKGDIPEGYSVSREKKERFSLILESASTNQTSMYLCASTTTGLAEKLFFGSGTQLSVL.

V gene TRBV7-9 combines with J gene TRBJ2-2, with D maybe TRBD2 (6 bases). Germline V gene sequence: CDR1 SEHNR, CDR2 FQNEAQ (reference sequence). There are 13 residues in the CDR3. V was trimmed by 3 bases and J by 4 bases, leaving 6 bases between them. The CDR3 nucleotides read TGTGCCAGCAGCTTCGGGGGCACCGGGGAGCTGTTTTTT. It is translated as CASSFGGTGELFF.

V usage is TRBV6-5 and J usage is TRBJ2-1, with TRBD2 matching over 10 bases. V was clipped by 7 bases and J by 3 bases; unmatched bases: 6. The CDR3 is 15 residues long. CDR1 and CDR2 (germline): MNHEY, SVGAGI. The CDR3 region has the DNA TGTGCCAGCACCATAACTAGCGGGATCTACAATGAGCAGTTCTTC. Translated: CASTITSGIYNEQFF.

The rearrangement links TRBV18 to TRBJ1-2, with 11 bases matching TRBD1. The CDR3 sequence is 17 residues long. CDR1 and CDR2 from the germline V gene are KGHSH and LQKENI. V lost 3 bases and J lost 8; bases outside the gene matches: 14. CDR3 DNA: TGTGCCAGCTCACCTCAATCGGGACAGGGGGTTACCAGAGGCTACACCTTC. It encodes CASSPQSGQGVTRGYTF.

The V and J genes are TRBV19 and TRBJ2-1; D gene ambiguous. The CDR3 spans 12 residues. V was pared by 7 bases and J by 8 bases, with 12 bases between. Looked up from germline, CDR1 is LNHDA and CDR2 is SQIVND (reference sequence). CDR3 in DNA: TGTGCCAGTACTTCAGGTCAGTATGAGCAGTTCTTC. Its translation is CASTSGQYEQFF.

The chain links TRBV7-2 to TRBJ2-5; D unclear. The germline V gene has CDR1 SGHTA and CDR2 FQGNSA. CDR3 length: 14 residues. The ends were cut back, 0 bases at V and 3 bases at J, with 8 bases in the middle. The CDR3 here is CASSLAVRKETQYF. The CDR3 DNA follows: TGTGCCAGCAGCTTAGCGGTCAGGAAAGAGACCCAGTACTTC.

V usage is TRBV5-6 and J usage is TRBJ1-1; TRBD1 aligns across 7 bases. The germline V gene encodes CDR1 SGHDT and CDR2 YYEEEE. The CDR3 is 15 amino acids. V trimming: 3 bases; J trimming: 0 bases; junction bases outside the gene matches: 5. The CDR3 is CASSWGQSMNTEAFF. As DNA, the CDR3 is TGTGCCAGCAGCTGGGGACAGAGCATGAACACTGAAGCTTTCTTT.

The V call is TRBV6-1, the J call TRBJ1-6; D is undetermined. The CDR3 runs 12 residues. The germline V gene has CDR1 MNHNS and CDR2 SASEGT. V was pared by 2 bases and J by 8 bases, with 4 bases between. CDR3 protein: CASSERDSPLHF. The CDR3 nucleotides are TGTGCCAGCAGTGAAAGAGATTCACCCCTCCACTTT.

The CDR3 sequence is CASSTPGGETKNIQYF. The CDR3 DNA is TGTGCCAGTAGTACCCCAGGGGGTGAGACCAAAAACATTCAGTACTTC. This rearrangement joins TRBV19 to TRBJ2-4, with 7 nucleotides matching TRBD1. Per germline, CDR1 LNHDA and CDR2 SQIVND (reference sequence). This CDR3 contains 16 residues. V was clipped by 4 bases and J by 2 bases; unmatched bases: 8.

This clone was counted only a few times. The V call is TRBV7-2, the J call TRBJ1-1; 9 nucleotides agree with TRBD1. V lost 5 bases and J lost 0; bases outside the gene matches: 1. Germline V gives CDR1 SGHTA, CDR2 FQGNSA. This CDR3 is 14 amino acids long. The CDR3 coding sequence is TGTGCCAGCAGCAGGGACAGGGTGAACACTGAAGCTTTCTTT. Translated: CASSRDRVNTEAFF.

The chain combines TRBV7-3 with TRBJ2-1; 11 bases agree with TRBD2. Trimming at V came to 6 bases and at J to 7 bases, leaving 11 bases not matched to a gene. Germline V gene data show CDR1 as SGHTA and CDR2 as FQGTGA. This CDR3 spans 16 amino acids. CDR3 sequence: CASRPHSGGALNEQFF. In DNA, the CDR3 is TGTGCCAGCAGACCCCATAGCGGGGGGGCCTTGAATGAGCAGTTCTTC.

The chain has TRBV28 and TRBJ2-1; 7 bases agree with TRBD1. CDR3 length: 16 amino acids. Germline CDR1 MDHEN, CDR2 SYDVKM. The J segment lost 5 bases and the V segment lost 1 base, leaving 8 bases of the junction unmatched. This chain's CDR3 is CASSLSGQGDHNEQFF. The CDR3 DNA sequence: TGTGCCAGCAGTTTATCGGGTCAGGGGGACCACAATGAGCAGTTCTTC.

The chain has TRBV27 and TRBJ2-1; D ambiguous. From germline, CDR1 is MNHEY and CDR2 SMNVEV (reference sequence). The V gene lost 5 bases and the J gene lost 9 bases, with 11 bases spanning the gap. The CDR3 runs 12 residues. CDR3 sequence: CASSPPLGEQFF. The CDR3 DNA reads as TGTGCCAGCAGTCCCCCCCTAGGTGAGCAGTTCTTC.

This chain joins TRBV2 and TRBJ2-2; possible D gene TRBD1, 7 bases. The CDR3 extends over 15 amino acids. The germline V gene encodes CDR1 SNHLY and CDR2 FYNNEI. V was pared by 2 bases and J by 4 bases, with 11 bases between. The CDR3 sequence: CASSESGGSTGELFF. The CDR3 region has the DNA TGTGCCAGCAGTGAATCAGGGGGGAGCACCGGGGAGCTGTTTTTT.

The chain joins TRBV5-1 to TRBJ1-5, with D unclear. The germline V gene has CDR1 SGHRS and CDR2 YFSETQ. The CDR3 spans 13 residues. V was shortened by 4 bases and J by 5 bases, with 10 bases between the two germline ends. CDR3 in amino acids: CASSVAVDQPQHF. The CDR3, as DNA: TGCGCCAGCAGCGTGGCGGTTGATCAGCCCCAGCATTTT.

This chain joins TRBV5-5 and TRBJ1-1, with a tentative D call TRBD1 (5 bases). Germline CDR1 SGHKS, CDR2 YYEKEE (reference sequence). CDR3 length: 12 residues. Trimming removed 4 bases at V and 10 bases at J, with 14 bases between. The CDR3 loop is CASSLSREGAFF. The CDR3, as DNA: TGTGCCAGCAGCCTCTCCAGGGAGGGAGCTTTCTTT.

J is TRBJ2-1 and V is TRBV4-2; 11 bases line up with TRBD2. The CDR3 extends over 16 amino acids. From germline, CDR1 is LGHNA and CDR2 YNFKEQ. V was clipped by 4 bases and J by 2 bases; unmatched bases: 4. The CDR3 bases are TGTGCCAGCAGCCTCCATAGCGGGAGGGCCTACAATGAGCAGTTCTTC. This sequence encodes CASSLHSGRAYNEQFF.

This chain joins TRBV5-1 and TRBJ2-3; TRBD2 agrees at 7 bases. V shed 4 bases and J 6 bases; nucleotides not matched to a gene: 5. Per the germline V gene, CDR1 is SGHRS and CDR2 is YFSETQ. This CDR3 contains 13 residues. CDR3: CASSPVGGDTQYF. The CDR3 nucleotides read TGCGCCAGCAGCCCGGTCGGGGGGGATACGCAGTATTTT.

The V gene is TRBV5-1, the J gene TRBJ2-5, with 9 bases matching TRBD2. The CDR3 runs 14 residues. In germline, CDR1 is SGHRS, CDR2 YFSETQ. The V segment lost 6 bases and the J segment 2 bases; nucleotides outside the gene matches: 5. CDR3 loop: CASMITSGQETQYF. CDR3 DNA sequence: TGCGCCAGCATGATAACTAGCGGGCAAGAGACCCAGTACTTC.